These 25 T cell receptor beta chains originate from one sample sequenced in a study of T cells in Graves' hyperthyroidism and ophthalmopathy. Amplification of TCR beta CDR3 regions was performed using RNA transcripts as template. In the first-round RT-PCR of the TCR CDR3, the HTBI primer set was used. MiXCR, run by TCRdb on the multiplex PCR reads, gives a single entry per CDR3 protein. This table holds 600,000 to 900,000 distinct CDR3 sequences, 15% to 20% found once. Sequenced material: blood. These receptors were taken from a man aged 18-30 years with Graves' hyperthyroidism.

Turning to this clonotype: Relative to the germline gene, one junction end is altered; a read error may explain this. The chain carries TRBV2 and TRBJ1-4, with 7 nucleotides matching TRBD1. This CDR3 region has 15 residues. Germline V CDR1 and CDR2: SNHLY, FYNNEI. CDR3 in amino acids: CAGSEQGTRGEKLFF. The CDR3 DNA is TGTGCCGGCAGTGAACAGGGGACTAGAGGGGAAAAACTGTTTTTT.

CDR3 amino acids: CASSEGGDSRLFF. The CDR3 region has the DNA TGTGCCAGCAGTGAAGGAGGCGACTCTCGACTGTTTTTT. The V and J genes are TRBV6-1 and TRBJ1-4; no clear D gene. CDR3 size: 13 residues. The germline V gene has CDR1 MNHNS and CDR2 SASEGT. V dropped 1 base and J dropped 13 bases, with 13 bases sitting between them.

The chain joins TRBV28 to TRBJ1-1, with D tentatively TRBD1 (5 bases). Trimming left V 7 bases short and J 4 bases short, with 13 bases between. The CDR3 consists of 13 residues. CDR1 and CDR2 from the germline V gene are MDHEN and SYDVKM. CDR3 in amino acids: CASTWGGVTEAFF. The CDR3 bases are TGTGCCAGCACTTGGGGGGGGGTCACTGAAGCTTTCTTT.

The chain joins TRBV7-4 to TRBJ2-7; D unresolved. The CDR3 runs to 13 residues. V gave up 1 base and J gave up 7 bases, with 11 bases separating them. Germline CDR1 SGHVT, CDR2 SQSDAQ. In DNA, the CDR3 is TGTGCCAGCAGCTTAGGGGCAGGCTGGGAGCAGTACTTC. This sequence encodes CASSLGAGWEQYF.

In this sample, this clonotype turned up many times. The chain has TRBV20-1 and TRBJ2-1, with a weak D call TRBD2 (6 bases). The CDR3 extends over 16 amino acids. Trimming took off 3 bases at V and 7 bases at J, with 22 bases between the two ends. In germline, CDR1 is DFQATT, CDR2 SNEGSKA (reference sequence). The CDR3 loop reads CSASSAGSPKLNEQFF. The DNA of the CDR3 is TGCAGTGCTAGTAGTGCCGGGAGTCCCAAATTAAATGAGCAGTTCTTC.

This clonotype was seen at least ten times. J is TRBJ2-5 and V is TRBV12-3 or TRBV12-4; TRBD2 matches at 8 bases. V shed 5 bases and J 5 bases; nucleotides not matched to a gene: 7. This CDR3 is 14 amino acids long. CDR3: CASSSGGSRETQYF. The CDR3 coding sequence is TGTGCCAGCAGTAGCGGGGGTAGCAGGGAGACCCAGTACTTC.

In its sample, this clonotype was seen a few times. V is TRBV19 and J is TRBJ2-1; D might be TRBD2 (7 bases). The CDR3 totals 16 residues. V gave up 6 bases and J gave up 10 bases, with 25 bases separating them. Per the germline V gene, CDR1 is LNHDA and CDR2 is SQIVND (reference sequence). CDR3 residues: CASSPQGRAIAMEQFF. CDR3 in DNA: TGTGCCAGTAGCCCTCAGGGGAGGGCGATAGCGATGGAGCAGTTCTTC.

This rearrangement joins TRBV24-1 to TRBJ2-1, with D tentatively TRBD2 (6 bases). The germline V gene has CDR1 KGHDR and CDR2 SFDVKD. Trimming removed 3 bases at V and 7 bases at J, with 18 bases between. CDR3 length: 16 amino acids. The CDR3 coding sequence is TGTGCCACCAGTGATCCGTCGGCGGGGAGGACGAATGAGCAGTTCTTC. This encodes CATSDPSAGRTNEQFF.

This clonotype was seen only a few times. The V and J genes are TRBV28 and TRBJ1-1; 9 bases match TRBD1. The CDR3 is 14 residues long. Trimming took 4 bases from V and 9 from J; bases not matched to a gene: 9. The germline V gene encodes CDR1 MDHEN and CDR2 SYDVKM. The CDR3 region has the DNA TGTGCCAGCAGTTCCCCCGACAGGGGGAGAAAAGCTTTCTTT. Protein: CASSSPDRGRKAFF.

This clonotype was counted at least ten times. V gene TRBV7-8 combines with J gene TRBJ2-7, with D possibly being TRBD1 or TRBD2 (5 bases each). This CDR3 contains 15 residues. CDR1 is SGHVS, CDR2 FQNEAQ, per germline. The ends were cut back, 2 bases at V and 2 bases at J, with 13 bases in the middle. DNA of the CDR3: TGTGCCAGCAGCTTACCTTACGGGGCCACCTACGAGCAGTACTTC. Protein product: CASSLPYGATYEQYF.

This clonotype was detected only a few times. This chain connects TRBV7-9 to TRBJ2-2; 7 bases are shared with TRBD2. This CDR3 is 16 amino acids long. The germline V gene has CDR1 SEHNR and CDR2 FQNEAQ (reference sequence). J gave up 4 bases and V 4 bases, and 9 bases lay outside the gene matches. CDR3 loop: CASSSPGTILTGELFF. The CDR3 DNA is TGTGCCAGCAGCTCCCCTGGGACTATCCTCACCGGGGAGCTGTTTTTT.

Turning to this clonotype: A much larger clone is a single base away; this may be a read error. The CDR3 protein is CASSYSIGGQEAQYF. As DNA, the CDR3 is TGTGCCAGCAGTTACTCGATAGGTGGGCAAGAGGCCCAGTACTTC. The J gene is TRBJ2-5, the V gene TRBV6-2 or TRBV6-3; D unclear. This CDR3 comprises 15 residues. Germline V lookup: CDR1 MNHEY, CDR2 SVGEGT.

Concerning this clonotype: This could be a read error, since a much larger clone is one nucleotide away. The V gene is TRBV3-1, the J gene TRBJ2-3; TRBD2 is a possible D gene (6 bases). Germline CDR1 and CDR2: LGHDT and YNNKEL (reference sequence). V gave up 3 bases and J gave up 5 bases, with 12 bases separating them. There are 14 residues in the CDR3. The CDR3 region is CASSQGLPLDTQYF. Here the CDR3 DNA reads TGTGCCAGCAGCCAGGGACTTCCCCTAGATACGCAGTATTTT.

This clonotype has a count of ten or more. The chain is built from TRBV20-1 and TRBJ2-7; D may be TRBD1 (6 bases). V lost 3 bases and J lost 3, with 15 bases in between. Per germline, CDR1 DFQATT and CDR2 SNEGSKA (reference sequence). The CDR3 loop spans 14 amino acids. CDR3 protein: CSASHSRTVYEQYF. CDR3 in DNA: TGCAGTGCTAGCCACTCCCGGACAGTCTACGAGCAGTACTTC.

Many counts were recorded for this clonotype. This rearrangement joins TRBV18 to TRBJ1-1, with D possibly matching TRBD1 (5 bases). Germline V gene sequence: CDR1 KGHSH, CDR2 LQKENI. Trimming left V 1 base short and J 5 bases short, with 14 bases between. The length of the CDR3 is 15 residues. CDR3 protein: CASSPRAGGETEAFF. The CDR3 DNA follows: TGTGCCAGCTCACCACGCGCGGGGGGGGAGACTGAAGCTTTCTTT.

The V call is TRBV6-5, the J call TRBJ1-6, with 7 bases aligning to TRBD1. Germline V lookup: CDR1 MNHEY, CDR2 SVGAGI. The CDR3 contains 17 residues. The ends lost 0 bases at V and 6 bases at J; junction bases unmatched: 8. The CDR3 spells CASSYSRTNRGNSPLHF. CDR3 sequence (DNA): TGTGCCAGCAGTTACTCGAGGACCAACAGGGGTAATTCACCCCTCCACTTT.

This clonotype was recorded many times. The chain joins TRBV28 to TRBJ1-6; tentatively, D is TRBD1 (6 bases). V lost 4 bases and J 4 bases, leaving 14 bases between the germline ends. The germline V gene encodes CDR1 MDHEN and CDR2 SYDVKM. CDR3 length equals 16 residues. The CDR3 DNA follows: TGTGCCAGCAGTTCACCGCAGGGGTCGTATAATTCACCCCTCCACTTT. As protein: CASSSPQGSYNSPLHF.

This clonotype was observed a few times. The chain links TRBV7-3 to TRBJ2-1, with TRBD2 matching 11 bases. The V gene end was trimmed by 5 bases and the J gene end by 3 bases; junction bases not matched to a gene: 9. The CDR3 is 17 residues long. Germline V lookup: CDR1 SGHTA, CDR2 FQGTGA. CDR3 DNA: TGTGCCAGCAGCCCACGGGACACTAGCGGGAGCTACAATGAGCAGTTCTTC. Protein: CASSPRDTSGSYNEQFF. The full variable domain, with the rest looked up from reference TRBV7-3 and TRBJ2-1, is GAGVSQTPSNKVTEKGKYVELRCDPISGHTALYWYRQSLGQGPEFLIYFQGTGAADDSGLPNDRFFAVRPEGSVSTLKIQRTERGDSAVYLCASSPRDTSGSYNEQFFGPGTRLTVL.

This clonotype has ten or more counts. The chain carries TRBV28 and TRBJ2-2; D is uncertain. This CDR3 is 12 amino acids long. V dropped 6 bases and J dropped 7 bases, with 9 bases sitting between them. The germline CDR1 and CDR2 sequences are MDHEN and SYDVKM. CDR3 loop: CASRDPGGELFF. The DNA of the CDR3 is TGTGCCAGCAGGGATCCGGGCGGGGAGCTGTTTTTT.

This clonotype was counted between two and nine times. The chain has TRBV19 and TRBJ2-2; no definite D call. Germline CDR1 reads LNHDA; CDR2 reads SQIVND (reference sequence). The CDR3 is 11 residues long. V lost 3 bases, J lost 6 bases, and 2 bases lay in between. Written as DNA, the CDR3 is TGTGCCAGTAGTATGGCCGGGGAGCTGTTTTTT. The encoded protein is CASSMAGELFF.

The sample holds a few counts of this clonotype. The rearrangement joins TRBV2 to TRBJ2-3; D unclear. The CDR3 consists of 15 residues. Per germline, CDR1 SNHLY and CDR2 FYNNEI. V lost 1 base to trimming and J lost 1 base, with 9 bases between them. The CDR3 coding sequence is TGTGCCAGCAGTGAAGGAGGTTATGGCACAGATACGCAGTATTTT. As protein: CASSEGGYGTDTQYF.

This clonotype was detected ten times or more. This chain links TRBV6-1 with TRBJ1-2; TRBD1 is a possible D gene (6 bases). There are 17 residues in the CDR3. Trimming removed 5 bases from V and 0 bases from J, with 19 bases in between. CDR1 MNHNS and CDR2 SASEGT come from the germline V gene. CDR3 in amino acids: CASSTFLGGQSNYGYTF. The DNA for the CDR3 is TGTGCCAGCAGTACCTTTCTTGGGGGCCAGTCTAACTATGGCTACACCTTC.

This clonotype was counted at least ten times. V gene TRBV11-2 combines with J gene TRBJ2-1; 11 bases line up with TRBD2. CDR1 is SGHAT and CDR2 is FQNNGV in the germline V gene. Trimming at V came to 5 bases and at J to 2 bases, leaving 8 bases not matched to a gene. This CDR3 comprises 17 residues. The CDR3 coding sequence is TGTGCCAGCAGCGAAGAGGGACTAGCGGAAACCTACAATGAGCAGTTCTTC. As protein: CASSEEGLAETYNEQFF.

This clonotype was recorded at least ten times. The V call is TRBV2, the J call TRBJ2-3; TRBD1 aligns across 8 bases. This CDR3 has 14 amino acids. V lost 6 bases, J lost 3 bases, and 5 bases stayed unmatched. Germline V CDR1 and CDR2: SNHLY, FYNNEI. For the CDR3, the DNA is TGTGCCAGCAGGACAGGGGTTTTGACAGATACGCAGTATTTT. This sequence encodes CASRTGVLTDTQYF.

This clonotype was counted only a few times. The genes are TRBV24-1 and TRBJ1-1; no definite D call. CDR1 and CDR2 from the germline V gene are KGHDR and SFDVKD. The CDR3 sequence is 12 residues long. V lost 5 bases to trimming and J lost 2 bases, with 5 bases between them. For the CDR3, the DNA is TGTGCCACCAGTGTAAGAAACACTGAAGCTTTCTTT. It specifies CATSVRNTEAFF.